Listed here are 21 T cell receptor beta chains from one sample, sequenced in a study of coeliac disease. Profiled with immunoSEQ multiplex PCR; TCRdb holds only in-frame clones, not every one. The profile covers over 3,500 clones, with less than 70% appearing a single time and about 17% taken by the ten largest. Source material: intraepithelial lymphocytes from the gut. The receptor source for this set is a human donor with active celiac disease.

CDR3 in DNA: TGCGCCAGCAGCCAGGCAACAGGGGGAGCCTACGAGCAGTACTTC. Translation gives CASSQATGGAYEQYF. The chain uses TRBV4-3 and TRBJ2-7; 8 bases map to TRBD1. V lost 3 bases and J lost 2; bases outside the gene matches: 6. The CDR3 is 15 residues long. Looked up from germline, CDR1 is LGHNA and CDR2 is YSLEER.

The CDR3, as DNA: TGCGCCAGCAGCCCAATTCGACTAGTCACAGATACGCAGTATTTT. Its translation is CASSPIRLVTDTQYF. The chain is built from TRBV4-1 and TRBJ2-3, with D perhaps TRBD2 (6 bases). Germline CDR1 reads MGHRA; CDR2 reads YSYEKL. V gave up 4 bases and J gave up 2 bases, with 13 bases separating them. The CDR3 loop spans 15 amino acids.

This clone was counted once. The chain combines TRBV28 with TRBJ1-2, with TRBD1 matching over 8 bases. In germline, CDR1 is MDHEN, CDR2 SYDVKM. The CDR3 has 17 amino acids. Losses at the gene ends were 6 bases for V and 2 bases for J; bases not matched to a gene: 14. The CDR3 loop reads CASRFFDGRGRNYGYTF. In DNA form, the CDR3 reads TGTGCCAGCAGATTTTTCGATGGCAGGGGGCGAAACTATGGCTACACCTTC.

This clone was counted only a few times. The chain combines TRBV6-6 with TRBJ2-7, with TRBD1 matching over 12 bases. CDR3 length equals 15 residues. The V and J ends lost 1 base and 5 bases, in that order; junction bases with no gene match: 3. CDR1 and CDR2 from the germline V gene are MNHNY and SVGAGI (reference sequence). The CDR3 loop reads CASSYLGTGGNEQYF. The CDR3 region has the DNA TGTGCCAGCAGTTACTTGGGGACAGGGGGCAACGAGCAGTACTTC.

This clone was recorded once. CDR3 sequence (DNA): TGTGCCAGCAGCTCCGGACAGGGGGCCTCAGATACGCAGTATTTT. It yields the protein CASSSGQGASDTQYF. The rearrangement joins TRBV7-9 to TRBJ2-3; 11 nucleotides line up with TRBD1. V was pared by 4 bases and J by 4 bases, with 4 bases of the junction left unmatched. CDR3 length equals 15 residues. Germline CDR1 and CDR2: SEHNR and FQNEAQ (reference sequence). Full variable domain (outside the CDR3, taken from reference TRBV7-9 and TRBJ2-3): DTGVSQNPRHKITKRGQNVTFRCDPISEHNRLYWYRQTLGQGPEFLTYFQNEAQLEKSRLLSDRFSAERPKGSFSTLEIQRTEQGDSAMYLCASSSGQGASDTQYFGPGTRLTVL.

This clone was recorded a few times. The chain joins TRBV7-9 to TRBJ1-1; D is perhaps TRBD1 (6 bases). Germline values: CDR1 SEHNR, CDR2 FQNEAQ (reference sequence). V was pared by 1 base and J by 3 bases, with 15 bases between. The CDR3 has 16 residues. CDR3 DNA sequence: TGTGCCAGCAGCTTAGGGATGGGCAGGGGTCACACTGAAGCTTTCTTT. Translation: CASSLGMGRGHTEAFF.

The chain links TRBV9 to TRBJ2-5; tentative D call: TRBD2 (6 bases). The V end was cut by 2 bases, the J end by 1 base, with 15 bases between. Germline-derived CDR1 and CDR2 are SGDLS and YYNGEE. The length of the CDR3 is 16 residues. The CDR3 reads CASSVASGLIQETQYF. The CDR3 region has the DNA TGTGCCAGCAGCGTGGCCAGCGGGTTAATCCAAGAGACCCAGTACTTC.

The chain combines TRBV19 with TRBJ2-2; D gene uncertain. The CDR3 runs to 15 residues. V dropped 5 bases and J dropped 2 bases, with 12 bases sitting between them. Germline V gene sequence: CDR1 LNHDA, CDR2 SQIVND (reference sequence). CDR3 nucleotides: TGTGCCAGTAGTCCCGGGTCGGTTAACACCGGGGAGCTGTTTTTT. Translating it yields CASSPGSVNTGELFF.

This clone was detected only a few times. The rearrangement joins TRBV27 to TRBJ2-3, with 10 nucleotides matching TRBD1. The length of the CDR3 is 15 residues. Losses at the gene ends were 5 bases for V and 9 bases for J; bases not matched to a gene: 11. Germline CDR1 MNHEY, CDR2 SMNVEV (reference sequence). CDR3 sequence reads: CASSPGTGVKYTQYF. In nucleotides, the CDR3 is TGTGCCAGCAGTCCCGGGACAGGGGTGAAGTACACGCAGTATTTT.

The V gene is TRBV5-1, the J gene TRBJ2-2, with D unclear. The CDR3 contains 15 residues. The V gene lost 4 bases and the J gene lost 3 bases, with 13 bases spanning the gap. Germline CDR1 is SGHRS and CDR2 is YFSETQ. Here the CDR3 DNA reads TGCGCCAGCAGCCCCTCTACCTCGGACACCGGGGAGCTGTTTTTT. The encoded protein is CASSPSTSDTGELFF.

This clone was picked up a small number of times. The genes are TRBV7-9 and TRBJ1-2, with TRBD1 as a possible D gene (6 bases). Germline CDR1 and CDR2: SEHNR and FQNEAQ (reference sequence). The V end was cut by 5 bases, the J end by 7 bases, with 17 bases between. CDR3 length: 14 residues. CDR3 loop: CASSQEWGLAGYTF. As DNA, the CDR3 is TGTGCCAGCAGCCAAGAGTGGGGGCTGGCTGGCTACACCTTC. Full variable domain (missing parts from reference TRBV7-9 and TRBJ1-2): DTGVSQNPRHKITKRGQNVTFRCDPISEHNRLYWYRQTLGQGPEFLTYFQNEAQLEKSRLLSDRFSAERPKGSFSTLEIQRTEQGDSAMYLCASSQEWGLAGYTFGSGTRLTVV.

The chain has TRBV28 and TRBJ2-7, with 8 bases matching TRBD1. V trimming: 7 bases; J trimming: 9 bases; junction bases outside the gene matches: 14. CDR3 length: 14 amino acids. Germline values: CDR1 MDHEN, CDR2 SYDVKM. Here the CDR3 DNA reads TGTGCCAGCACCCTAAAGGGGACAGGTGGAGTGCAGTACTTC. Its protein product is CASTLKGTGGVQYF.

The rearrangement joins TRBV19 to TRBJ2-1; D not resolved. The ends were cut back, 4 bases at V and 4 bases at J, with 8 bases in the middle. Germline V gives CDR1 LNHDA, CDR2 SQIVND (reference sequence). The CDR3 is 13 residues long. The CDR3 reads CASSKARYNEQFF. In nucleotides, the CDR3 is TGTGCCAGTAGTAAGGCGAGGTACAATGAGCAGTTCTTC.

The V and J genes are TRBV2 and TRBJ2-1, with D possibly TRBD2 on 6 matching bases. Germline values: CDR1 SNHLY, CDR2 FYNNEI. Trimming took off 6 bases at V and 8 bases at J, with 17 bases between the two ends. CDR3 length: 14 amino acids. The CDR3 DNA follows: TGTGCCAGCAGCAAACTAGCTTCATTGGATGAGCAGTTCTTC. Its translation is CASSKLASLDEQFF.

The rearrangement links TRBV9 to TRBJ2-2, with 8 bases aligning to TRBD2. The CDR3 contains 15 residues. Looked up from germline, CDR1 is SGDLS and CDR2 is YYNGEE. V dropped 3 bases and J dropped 6; count of bases not matched to a gene: 7. CDR3 nucleotide sequence: TGTGCCAGCAGCGGAGGACTAGCTCGCGCCGGGGAGCTGTTTTTT. This sequence encodes CASSGGLARAGELFF. Using reference TRBV9 and TRBJ2-2 for the parts outside the CDR3, the full variable domain is DSGVTQTPKHLITATGQRVTLRCSPRSGDLSVYWYQQSLDQGLQFLIQYYNGEERAKGNILERFSAQQFPDLHSELNLSSLELGDSALYFCASSGGLARAGELFFGEGSRLTVL.

The V gene is TRBV19, the J gene TRBJ2-2, with 11 bases fitting TRBD2. CDR3 length equals 16 residues. The germline V gene has CDR1 LNHDA and CDR2 SQIVND (reference sequence). With 3 bases clipped from V and 5 bases from J, the junction kept 5 bases outside the gene matches. The CDR3 DNA is TGTGCCAGTAGTATCATCATAGCGGGAGGGACCGGGGAGCTGTTTTTT. As protein: CASSIIIAGGTGELFF. Drawing the rest from reference TRBV19 and TRBJ2-2, the complete variable domain is DGGITQSPKYLFRKEGQNVTLSCEQNLNHDAMYWYRQDPGQGLRLIYYSQIVNDFQKGDIAEGYSVSREKKESFPLTVTSAQKNPTAFYLCASSIIIAGGTGELFFGEGSRLTVL.

J is TRBJ2-1 and V is TRBV19, with 12 bases aligning to TRBD2. The CDR3 extends over 14 amino acids. J gave up 8 bases and V 3 bases, and 2 bases lay outside the gene matches. Germline V gene sequence: CDR1 LNHDA, CDR2 SQIVND (reference sequence). Here the CDR3 reads CASSMSSGRDEQFF. CDR3 in DNA: TGTGCCAGTAGTATGTCTAGCGGGAGGGATGAGCAGTTCTTC.

V is TRBV21-1 and J is TRBJ2-4; no check of the table's D call, TRBD1, against the DNA was made. TRBV21-1 has pseudogene status. The CDR3 is made up of 15 amino acids. This CDR3 reads CASSKMADTRNIQYF. CDR3 DNA: TGTGCCAGCAGCAAAATGGCAGATACCCGAAACATTCAGTACTTC.

V gene TRBV27 combines with J gene TRBJ1-4; possibly TRBD1 for D (5 bases). Germline loops: CDR1 MNHEY, CDR2 SMNVEV (reference sequence). V was cut by 5 bases and J by 0 bases, with 19 bases left in between. The CDR3 runs to 18 residues. The CDR3: CASSPQGPLRTTNEKLFF. The CDR3 DNA reads as TGTGCCAGCAGTCCCCAGGGCCCCCTTCGGACAACTAATGAAAAACTGTTTTTT.

This clone is labeled as large. The chain recombines TRBV29-1 with TRBJ1-3; 8 bases map to TRBD1. V lost 5 bases and J lost 4; bases outside the gene matches: 7. This CDR3 comprises 14 residues. Germline CDR1 reads SQVTM; CDR2 reads ANQGSEA. The chain's CDR3 is CSVFGQGRGNTIYF. In DNA form, the CDR3 reads TGCAGCGTTTTCGGACAGGGAAGGGGAAACACCATATATTTT. The full variable domain, in which reference TRBV29-1 and TRBJ1-3 provide the parts outside the CDR3, is SAVISQKPSRDICQRGTSLTIQCQVDSQVTMMFWYRQQPGQSLTLIATANQGSEATYESGFVIDKFPISRPNLTFSTLTVSNMSPEDSSIYLCSVFGQGRGNTIYFGEGSWLTVV.

V gene TRBV7-6 combines with J gene TRBJ2-3, with TRBD1 as a possible D gene (6 bases). V was pared by 1 base and J by 4 bases, with 12 bases between. In germline, CDR1 is SGHVS, CDR2 FNYEAQ. The CDR3 loop spans 15 amino acids. The CDR3 sequence is CASSLVYPGADTQYF. The CDR3 DNA is TGTGCCAGCAGCTTAGTATATCCAGGGGCAGATACGCAGTATTTT.